These 6 T cell receptor beta chains share one sample of origin, sequenced in a study of blood T cell repertoires in COVID-19. Method: immunoSEQ multiplex PCR; TCRdb's copy keeps in-frame clones and lacks some. The sample yields more than 250,000 clones, approximately 88% seen once. The sequencing input was PBMCs or T cells enriched from blood (not recorded which). These receptors all stem from a woman aged 40 to 50 with acute COVID-19.

The chain carries TRBV19 and TRBJ1-1; 7 positions agree with TRBD1. After removal of 6 bases from V and 3 bases from J, the junction contained 7 bases not matched to a gene. The CDR3 is made up of 14 amino acids. Germline V gene data show CDR1 as LNHDA and CDR2 as SQIVND (reference sequence). The CDR3 nucleotides read TGTGCCAGTAGCCCACAGGGGTGGGACACTGAAGCTTTCTTT. Translating gives CASSPQGWDTEAFF. The full variable domain, rest sourced from reference TRBV19 and TRBJ1-1, is DGGITQSPKYLFRKEGQNVTLSCEQNLNHDAMYWYRQDPGQGLRLIYYSQIVNDFQKGDIAEGYSVSREKKESFPLTVTSAQKNPTAFYLCASSPQGWDTEAFFGQGTRLTVV.

The V and J genes are TRBV7-9 and TRBJ1-3; the D gene is possibly TRBD1 (6 bases). CDR1 and CDR2 from the germline V gene are SEHNR and FQNEAQ (reference sequence). Trimming removed 2 bases at V and 4 bases at J, with 18 bases between. The CDR3 loop spans 17 amino acids. The CDR3 bases are TGTGCCAGCAGCTTAAAAATTCGTTCAGGGGACGGAAACACCATATATTTT. This encodes CASSLKIRSGDGNTIYF.

This clone was seen a single time. The chain links TRBV6-1 to TRBJ2-7; 8 bases are a match to TRBD1. The V gene end was trimmed by 2 bases and the J gene end by 6 bases; junction bases not matched to a gene: 9. The CDR3 extends over 15 amino acids. From germline, CDR1 is MNHNS and CDR2 SASEGT. For the CDR3, the DNA is TGTGCCAGCAGTGAATCATTGCAGGGGGCGCCCGAGCAGTACTTC. Translated: CASSESLQGAPEQYF.

The V call is TRBV2, the J call TRBJ2-5, with 7 bases lining up with TRBD1. Per the germline V gene, CDR1 is SNHLY and CDR2 is FYNNEI. The CDR3 is 14 residues long. J lost 2 bases, V lost 8 bases, and 8 bases had no gene match. The CDR3 sequence is CASYGSTGQETQYF. The CDR3, as DNA: TGTGCCAGCTATGGGTCGACAGGGCAAGAGACCCAGTACTTC.

The chain is built from TRBV2 and TRBJ1-1, with unresolved D. V lost 3 bases and J lost 1, with 15 bases in between. The CDR3 sequence is 16 residues long. The germline CDR1 and CDR2 sequences are SNHLY and FYNNEI. For the CDR3, the DNA is TGTGCCAGCAGTGAGTCCCCCACCAAAGCGAACACTGAAGCTTTCTTT. Residues: CASSESPTKANTEAFF. Looking up the rest from reference TRBV2 and TRBJ1-1 gives the full variable domain: EPEVTQTPSHQVTQMGQEVILRCVPISNHLYFYWYRQILGQKVEFLVSFYNNEISEKSEIFDDQFSVERPDGSNFTLKIRSTKLEDSAMYFCASSESPTKANTEAFFGQGTRLTVV.

The chain has TRBV5-1 and TRBJ1-5; D is unresolved. Trimming removed 0 bases from V and 5 bases from J, with 6 bases in between. This CDR3 region has 13 residues. Per germline, CDR1 SGHRS and CDR2 YFSETQ. The CDR3 region is CASSLDSHQPQHF. The CDR3, as DNA: TGCGCCAGCAGCTTGGACAGCCATCAGCCCCAGCATTTT.